This entry lists 5 T cell receptor beta chains sequenced from one sample in a study of post-analysis software for immune sequencing data. The study's findings and limits: Controls had lower frequencies than patients of about 5 TRBV segments, which included TRBV5-6, TRBV5-1 and TRBV20-1.

TCR beta cDNA libraries had unique molecular identifiers. TCRdb re-derived calls from the PCR reads in MiXCR, one entry per CDR3 protein. This table holds 750,000 to 950,000 distinct CDR3 sequences, around 50% found once. The antigens these receptors bind are not known. Sequenced material: blood. Every receptor here comes from a girl aged 5-17 years with multiple sclerosis.

The J gene is TRBJ2-7, the V gene TRBV12-3 or TRBV12-4; 10 bases match TRBD2. The CDR3 is 16 amino acids. V was clipped by 5 bases and J by 2 bases; unmatched bases: 9. The CDR3 sequence is CASSHGAAGGPYEQYF. The CDR3 DNA reads as TGTGCCAGCAGTCATGGGGCAGCGGGAGGGCCCTACGAGCAGTACTTC.

This clonotype appeared once. V gene TRBV7-8 combines with J gene TRBJ2-7; TRBD2 aligns across 7 bases. The CDR3 contains 18 residues. CDR1 and CDR2 (germline): SGHVS, FQNEAQ. V was clipped by 5 bases and J by 0 bases; unmatched bases: 16. The CDR3 bases are TGTGCCAGCAGCAAAGAGGCTGGCGGGGGTTCAAGCTCCTACGAGCAGTACTTC. Protein product: CASSKEAGGGSSSYEQYF. The variable domain in full, with the rest retrieved from reference TRBV7-8 and TRBJ2-7, is GAGVSQSPRYKVAKRGQDVALRCDPISGHVSLFWYQQALGQGPEFLTYFQNEAQLDKSGLPSDRFFAERPEGSVSTLKIQRTQQEDSAVYLCASSKEAGGGSSSYEQYFGPGTRLTVT.

This clonotype was detected a few times. The rearrangement links TRBV12-3 or TRBV12-4 to TRBJ2-4, with unresolved D. The DNA end is a closer match to TRBJ2-5, so the J assignment may be wrong. The CDR3 runs 13 residues. DNA for the CDR3: TGTGCCAGCAGTTTATACGGGCAAGAGACCCAGTACTTC. This encodes CASSLYGQETQYF.

The chain employs TRBV5-1 and TRBJ2-3; 10 bases fit TRBD2. Trimming took 4 bases from V and 4 from J; bases not matched to a gene: 9. CDR3 length: 16 residues. Germline lookup yields CDR1 SGHRS and CDR2 YFSETQ. CDR3 loop: CASSPVLAGPSDTQYF. The CDR3 DNA follows: TGCGCCAGCAGCCCCGTACTAGCGGGGCCCTCAGATACGCAGTATTTT.

The rearrangement joins TRBV6-1 to TRBJ1-5; a possible D gene is TRBD1 (6 bases). CDR3 size: 16 residues. With 4 bases removed from V and 6 bases from J, the gap between germline ends came to 19 bases. Germline V gene sequence: CDR1 MNHNS, CDR2 SASEGT. The CDR3 sequence is CASSGGHGPGGQPQHF. The DNA for the CDR3 is TGTGCCAGCAGTGGGGGGCATGGGCCGGGTGGTCAGCCCCAGCATTTT.